The clone carrying this TCR beta chain was counted once. The antigen is unknown. V was pared by 7 bases and J by 5 bases, with 20 bases between. In germline, CDR1 is LNHDA, CDR2 SQIVND (reference sequence). The CDR3 length is 15 residues. These data belong to a study of OX40 agonist ivuxolimab in advanced cancers. Here immunoSEQ multiplex PCR was the method, and the copy in TCRdb shows in-frame clones only, minus some. This table holds 50,000 to 75,000 clones, roughly 89% found once. Study conclusions and caveats: Among the nonresponders, some also had low normalized T-cell clonal expansion.

The rearrangement links TRBV19 to TRBJ1-2; possibly TRBD1 for D (6 bases). This receptor was obtained from an adult with an advanced solid tumor such as melanoma, head and neck, liver or kidney cancer. Sequencing was performed on CD4+ or CD8+ T cells sorted from blood, taken in a trial of the OX40 agonist ivuxolimab. CDR3 nucleotides: TGTGCCAGTACCACCACCAGGGGCAGTTCGTATGGCTACACCTTC. Amino acid sequence: CASTTTRGSSYGYTF.